The 5 T cell receptor beta chains in this list originate from one sample, sequenced in a study of blood T cells in healthy people across ages. A second about 7 to 12 cycle PCR used barcoded and J-beta primers. MiXCR was run by TCRdb on the 5' RACE reads, yielding one entry per CDR3 protein. The sample lists roughly 1.4 million distinct CDR3 sequences, approximately 60% occurring once. Sequenced material: blood. These receptors originate from a man aged 18-30 years in good health.

The count of this clonotype is one. V is TRBV6-2 or TRBV6-3 and J is TRBJ2-5; 10 nucleotides agree with TRBD1. The DNA end favors TRBJ2-7, so the J call may be wrong. The CDR3 has 15 residues. Germline CDR1 reads MNHEY; CDR2 reads SVGEGT. The CDR3 sequence: CASSNPGTGVHEQYF. The CDR3 DNA is TGTGCCAGCAGCAACCCCGGGACAGGGGTCCACGAGCAGTACTTC.

The chain has TRBV2 and TRBJ2-7; tentatively, D is TRBD2 (6 bases). Trimming cost V 6 bases and J 10 bases, with 25 bases left between them. In germline, CDR1 is SNHLY, CDR2 FYNNEI. The CDR3 totals 15 residues. The CDR3, as DNA: TGTGCCAGCAGGTCCATGGGGAAGGGAGGAGAGGCCCAGTACTTC. Protein sequence: CASRSMGKGGEAQYF. The full variable domain, in which reference TRBV2 and TRBJ2-7 provide the parts outside the CDR3, is EPEVTQTPSHQVTQMGQEVILRCVPISNHLYFYWYRQILGQKVEFLVSFYNNEISEKSEIFDDQFSVERPDGSNFTLKIRSTKLEDSAMYFCASRSMGKGGEAQYFGPGTRLTVT.

The genes are TRBV24-1 and TRBJ2-3; D may be TRBD2 (5 bases). The V gene's germline CDR1 is KGHDR and CDR2 SFDVKD. The length of the CDR3 is 15 residues. V shed 5 bases and J shed 3 bases, with 14 bases lying between them. In DNA, the CDR3 is TGTGCCACCAGTGGCCTACTAGTCCCAACAGATACGCAGTATTTT. Protein product: CATSGLLVPTDTQYF.

In its sample, this clonotype was seen a few times. The chain is built from TRBV5-1 and TRBJ1-5; no firm D call. The CDR3 covers 12 residues. The V end lost 1 base, the J end lost 14 bases, and 13 bases lay between the germline ends. From germline, CDR1 is SGHRS and CDR2 YFSETQ. The CDR3 DNA reads as TGCGCCAGCAGCTTGTCGCCTCTCGGGGAGCATTTT. Translation: CASSLSPLGEHF.

The chain has TRBV2 and TRBJ2-1; tentatively, D is TRBD2 (6 bases). Germline assignment: CDR1 SNHLY and CDR2 FYNNEI. The V gene lost 8 bases and the J gene lost 3 bases, with 17 bases spanning the gap. CDR3 length: 15 amino acids. The DNA for the CDR3 is TGTGCCAGCCGGGGTCTCGGGGGTATCTACAATGAGCAGTTCTTC. Its translation: CASRGLGGIYNEQFF.